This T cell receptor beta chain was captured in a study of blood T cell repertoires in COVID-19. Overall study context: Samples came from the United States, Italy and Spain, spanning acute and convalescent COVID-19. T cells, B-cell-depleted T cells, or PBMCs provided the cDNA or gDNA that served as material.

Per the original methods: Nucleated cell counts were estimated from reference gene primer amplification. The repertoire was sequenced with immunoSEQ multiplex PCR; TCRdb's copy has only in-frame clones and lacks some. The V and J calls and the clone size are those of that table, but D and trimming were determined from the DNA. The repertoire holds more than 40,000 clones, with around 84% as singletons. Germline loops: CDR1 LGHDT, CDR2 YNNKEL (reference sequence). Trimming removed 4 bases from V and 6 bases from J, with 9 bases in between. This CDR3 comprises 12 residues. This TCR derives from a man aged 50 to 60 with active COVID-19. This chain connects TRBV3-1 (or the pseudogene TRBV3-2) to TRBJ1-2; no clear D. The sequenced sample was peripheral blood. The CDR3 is CASSLRSDGYTF. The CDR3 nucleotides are TGTGCCAGCAGCCTCAGGTCGGATGGCTACACCTTC.